This T cell receptor (beta chain) was observed in a study of T-cell reconstitution after alpha-beta-depleted transplantation in children. Germline lookup yields CDR1 SGHAT and CDR2 FQDESV (reference sequence). CDR3 length equals 18 residues. Trimming at V came to 5 bases and at J to 3 bases, leaving 14 bases not matched to a gene. During its preparation, the TCRbeta library received unique molecular identifiers. TCRdb fed the PCR reads into MiXCR, producing one record per CDR3 protein. Among about 500,000 distinct CDR3 sequences listed, 32% were seen once. The TCR sequence derives from a human donor who donated a stem cell graft to a child with aplastic anemia. The V gene is TRBV11-1, the J gene TRBJ2-3, with TRBD2 matching over 10 bases. Sample: PBMCs from the stem cell graft donor, taken from the stem cell graft. The CDR3 is CASSPQGARTSGTDTQYF. CDR3 coding DNA: TGTGCCAGCAGCCCCCAGGGCGCGCGGACTAGCGGAACAGATACGCAGTATTTT.